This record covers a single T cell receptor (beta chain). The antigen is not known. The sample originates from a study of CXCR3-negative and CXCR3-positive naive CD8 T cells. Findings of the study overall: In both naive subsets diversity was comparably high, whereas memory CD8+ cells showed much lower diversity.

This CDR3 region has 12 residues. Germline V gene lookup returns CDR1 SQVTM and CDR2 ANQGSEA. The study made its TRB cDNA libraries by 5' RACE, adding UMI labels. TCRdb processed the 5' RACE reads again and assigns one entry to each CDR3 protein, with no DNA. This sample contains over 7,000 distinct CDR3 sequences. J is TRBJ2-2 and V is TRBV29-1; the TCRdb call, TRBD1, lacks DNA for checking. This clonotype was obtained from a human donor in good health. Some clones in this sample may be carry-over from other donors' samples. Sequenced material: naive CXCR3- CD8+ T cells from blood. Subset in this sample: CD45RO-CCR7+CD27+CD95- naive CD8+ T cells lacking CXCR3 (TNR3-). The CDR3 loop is CSATQGPGELFF.